These T cell receptor beta chains were read from a single sample in a study of T cells in localized non-small cell lung cancer. TCRdb's table, derived via immunoSEQ multiplex PCR, lists solely in-frame clones and lacks some. The sample lists some 37,000 clones, around 87% seen once, with approximately 3.5% in the top ten. Sequencing used peripheral blood, obtained before any cancer treatment. These receptors were taken from a man between 18 and 50 years old with stage I lung adenocarcinoma. The CDR3 runs from the conserved cysteine through the conserved F or W. The order of the fields is V gene, CDR3 protein.

TRBV27	CASVNSGYYGLNTEAFF
TRBV30	CAFRTGKGSEQYF
TRBV9	CASSVVGWAETQYF
TRBV5-1	CASGAGGPYNEQFF
TRBV6-5	CASSYGQEAEEQYF
TRBV7-2	CASSLTGGGPYEQYF
TRBV5-5	CASKPTGALDEQYF
TRBV5-1	CATKDQADTQYF
TRBV2	CARGGIQGTNTEAFF
TRBV5-1	CASSLGTATQETQYF
TRBV2	CASSRQGAGELFF
TRBV9	CASSARDWTLREETQYF
TRBV5-1	CASSLGQGNEKLFF
TRBV6-5	CASSSPRSWAKNIQYF
TRBV5-1	CATRLAGITDTQYF
TRBV5-1	CASSQQGTTGELFF
TRBV28	CASIPGGQGTYGYTF
TRBV6-1	CASSEVGGRDGYTF
TRBV7-6	CASSPDSGTGVRKLFF
TRBV13	CASSSQDRVHGELFF
TRBV29-1	CSVVTGTGRYTGELFF
TRBV11-3	CASSLRTFTDTQYF